Listed here is a single T cell receptor beta chain. What it binds is not known. This sample stems from a study of T-cell memory formation after mild COVID-19. Overall study context: The TCR clusters were mostly specific to one donor.

TCRdb reanalysed the 5' RACE reads using MiXCR and keeps one entry per CDR3 protein. Of 400,000 or so distinct CDR3 sequences in the sample, approximately 20% were seen once. Study-wide results and limits: Confirmation was lacking for SARS-CoV-2 specificity of second-wave clones that peaked on day 37.

The CDR3 is 15 amino acids. Germline assignment: CDR1 MNHEY and CDR2 SVGAGI. The V end was cut by 9 bases, the J end by 8 bases, with 22 bases between. The gene calls are TRBV6-5 and TRBJ1-4; the D gene is possibly TRBD1 (5 bases). The sequenced sample was PBMCs or a T cell subset sorted from them (not recorded which). The clonotype originates from an adult woman who had mild COVID-19 (a few samples of this study predate the infection). Cell type and time point are not known. CDR3 nucleotide sequence: TGTGCCAGTGCAGGGTCAGGCCGCGGAGAAGAAAAACTGTTTTTT. This encodes CASAGSGRGEEKLFF.